The 21 T cell receptor beta chains presented below share a single source sample, sequenced in a study of cytomegalovirus exposure and HLA in healthy donors. Primers for the PCR totalled 60 Vbeta and 13 Jbeta. Repertoires were generated with immunoSEQ multiplex PCR, while TCRdb's copy carries only in-frame clones and drops some. The sample shows some 79,000 clones, roughly 63% of them seen only once. Sequencing used PBMCs. The receptors were sampled from a woman aged 40-49 years in good health and CMV-seropositive.

The J gene is TRBJ1-5, the V gene TRBV2; tentative D call: TRBD1 (5 bases). CDR1 and CDR2 (germline): SNHLY, FYNNEI. The CDR3 consists of 16 residues. The ends were cut back, 0 bases at V and 4 bases at J, with 13 bases in the middle. DNA of the CDR3: TGTGCCAGCAGTGAAGCGATTCGGACACCAAATCAGCCCCAGCATTTT. It yields the protein CASSEAIRTPNQPQHF.

The chain couples TRBV18 to TRBJ2-3; D is uncertain. The germline V gene has CDR1 KGHSH and CDR2 LQKENI. The V gene lost 1 base and the J gene lost 2 bases, with 7 bases spanning the gap. The CDR3 consists of 14 residues. CDR3 sequence: CASSPLAHTDTQYF. CDR3 sequence (DNA): TGTGCCAGCTCACCACTAGCACACACAGATACGCAGTATTTT. The variable domain in full, with the rest retrieved from reference TRBV18 and TRBJ2-3, is NAGVMQNPRHLVRRRGQEARLRCSPMKGHSHVYWYRQLPEEGLKFMVYLQKENIIDESGMPKERFSAEFPKEGPSILRIQQVVRGDSAAYFCASSPLAHTDTQYFGPGTRLTVL.

The chain carries TRBV5-6 and TRBJ2-2; 7 nucleotides line up with TRBD2. Trimming cost V 3 bases and J 4 bases; bases outside gene matches: 9. Germline CDR1 is SGHDT and CDR2 is YYEEEE. The CDR3 is 16 residues long. CDR3 DNA: TGTGCCAGCAGCTGGGAGGGTCAAGGGTTCACCGGGGAGCTGTTTTTT. It encodes CASSWEGQGFTGELFF.

CDR3 protein: CASSWGTGAGNTIYF. CDR3 bases: TGTGCCAGCAGCTGGGGGACGGGGGCTGGAAACACCATATATTTT. The chain employs TRBV28 and TRBJ1-3; the D gene is possibly TRBD1 (5 bases). The CDR3 is 15 amino acids. Germline loops: CDR1 MDHEN, CDR2 SYDVKM. The V end was cut by 6 bases, the J end by 2 bases, with 14 bases between.

In its sample, this clone was seen a few times. The chain has TRBV4-2 and TRBJ2-2; TRBD1 is a possible D gene (6 bases). V was trimmed by 6 bases and J by 3 bases, leaving 14 bases between them. Germline CDR1 LGHNA, CDR2 YNFKEQ. This CDR3 has 15 amino acids. The CDR3 loop reads CASRPTGSDTGELFF. CDR3 in DNA: TGTGCCAGCAGGCCTACAGGGTCAGACACCGGGGAGCTGTTTTTT.

J is TRBJ1-4 and V is TRBV7-2; D may be TRBD1 (6 bases). With 1 base removed from V and 5 bases from J, the gap between germline ends came to 11 bases. Germline V lookup: CDR1 SGHTA, CDR2 FQGNSA. The length of the CDR3 is 15 residues. The CDR3 DNA sequence: TGTGCCAGCAGCTTAGTACAGGGAGAAAATGAAAAACTGTTTTTT. Amino acids: CASSLVQGENEKLFF.

This clone was observed a handful of times. The CDR3 DNA is TGTGCCAGCAGTTTAGTTGGAGCCCAAGGATTGCGTGGCTACACCTTC. Its protein product is CASSLVGAQGLRGYTF. V and J are TRBV28 and TRBJ1-2, with D unresolved. The germline CDR1 and CDR2 sequences are MDHEN and SYDVKM. Trimming stripped 2 bases from V and 7 bases from J, with 20 bases between. CDR3 length equals 16 residues.

This clone was found a few times. This rearrangement joins TRBV5-6 to TRBJ2-7; a possible D gene is TRBD1 (5 bases). The V and J ends lost 0 bases and 3 bases respectively, with 13 bases between them. Germline values: CDR1 SGHDT, CDR2 YYEEEE. CDR3 size: 15 residues. For the CDR3, the DNA is TGTGCCAGCAGCTTGGCTGTCGGACACATCTACGAGCAGTACTTC. It is translated as CASSLAVGHIYEQYF.

This clone was seen once. The chain links TRBV21-1 to TRBJ2-5; the listed D gene, TRBD1, was not tested against the DNA. TRBV21-1 is a pseudogene. This CDR3 is 14 amino acids long. The CDR3 spells CASTVGQGEETQYF. The DNA of the CDR3 is TGTGCCAGCACCGTGGGACAGGGTGAAGAGACCCAGTACTTC.

The J gene is TRBJ1-2, the V gene TRBV7-9; possible D gene TRBD1, 5 bases. Germline lookup yields CDR1 SEHNR and CDR2 FQNEAQ (reference sequence). Deletions cut 1 base from V and 8 bases from J, with 17 bases between. This CDR3 region has 15 residues. CDR3 residues: CASSLDFGQRKGYTF. The CDR3 DNA follows: TGTGCCAGCAGCTTAGATTTTGGACAACGTAAAGGCTACACCTTC.

The chain recombines TRBV28 with TRBJ2-1; TRBD2 agrees at 11 bases. V lost 8 bases, J lost 4 bases, and 7 bases stayed unmatched. The CDR3 consists of 15 residues. The germline V gene has CDR1 MDHEN and CDR2 SYDVKM. CDR3 protein: CASGGLADMYNEQFF. CDR3 nucleotides: TGTGCCAGCGGGGGACTAGCGGACATGTACAATGAGCAGTTCTTC.

The chain has TRBV15 and TRBJ1-2; D unresolved. This CDR3 spans 16 amino acids. Germline assignment: CDR1 LNHNV and CDR2 YYDKDF (reference sequence). Trimming pared 0 bases from V and 8 bases from J, leaving 19 bases between. CDR3 nucleotide sequence: TGTGCCACCAGCAGAGATAAGAGCGGGCTTGAGCAGGGCTACACCTTC. Its translation: CATSRDKSGLEQGYTF. The full variable domain, rest sourced from reference TRBV15 and TRBJ1-2, is DAMVIQNPRYQVTQFGKPVTLSCSQTLNHNVMYWYQQKSSQAPKLLFHYYDKDFNNEADTPDNFQSRRPNTSFCFLDIRSPGLGDTAMYLCATSRDKSGLEQGYTFGSGTRLTVV.

CDR3 coding DNA: TGTGCCAGCAGTGAAGGACAGGCAACTAATGAAAAACTGTTTTTT. Residues: CASSEGQATNEKLFF. The chain has TRBV25-1 and TRBJ1-4; 7 bases fit TRBD1. The V segment lost 2 bases and the J segment 0 bases; nucleotides outside the gene matches: 0. CDR1 is MGHDK and CDR2 is SYGVNS in the germline V gene. This CDR3 has 15 residues. Drawing the rest from reference TRBV25-1 and TRBJ1-4, the complete variable domain is EADIYQTPRYLVIGTGKKITLECSQTMGHDKMYWYQQDPGMELHLIHYSYGVNSTEKGDLSSESTVSRIRTEHFPLTLESARPSHTSQYLCASSEGQATNEKLFFGSGTQLSVL.

V usage is TRBV7-8 and J usage is TRBJ2-3; D uncertain. CDR3 length: 17 amino acids. Trimming removed 3 bases from V and 1 base from J, with 17 bases in between. Germline V gene data show CDR1 as SGHVS and CDR2 as FQNEAQ. The CDR3 spells CASSFTTRSLGTDTQYF. CDR3 DNA sequence: TGTGCCAGCAGCTTCACTACAAGGAGTCTGGGCACAGATACGCAGTATTTT.

The rearrangement links TRBV18 to TRBJ2-4, with a weak D call TRBD1 (6 bases). The V gene lost 2 bases and the J gene lost 5 bases, with 7 bases spanning the gap. The CDR3 runs to 13 residues. Germline lookup yields CDR1 KGHSH and CDR2 LQKENI. CDR3 DNA sequence: TGTGCCAGCTCACCATCAGGGGAAAACATTCAGTACTTC. This sequence encodes CASSPSGENIQYF.

The chain joins TRBV4-1 to TRBJ2-5; tentative D call: TRBD1 (5 bases). Germline CDR1 MGHRA, CDR2 YSYEKL. Trimming cost V 0 bases and J 5 bases, with 19 bases left between them. The CDR3 runs to 17 residues. The DNA for the CDR3 is TGCGCCAGCAGCCAAGATAATTTAGGGCCTCAGGGTGAGACCCAGTACTTC. Protein sequence: CASSQDNLGPQGETQYF.

The genes are TRBV7-9 and TRBJ1-2; D may be TRBD1 (6 bases). Trimming took 8 bases from V and 2 from J, leaving 15 bases between them. Looked up from germline, CDR1 is SEHNR and CDR2 is FQNEAQ (reference sequence). CDR3 length equals 14 residues. The CDR3 here is CASLQGPGNYGYTF. The CDR3 DNA sequence: TGTGCCAGCTTACAGGGTCCGGGGAACTATGGCTACACCTTC.

There are a few counts of this clone. The J gene is TRBJ2-2, the V gene TRBV5-1; 9 bases fit TRBD1. Looked up from germline, CDR1 is SGHRS and CDR2 is YFSETQ. The V gene end was trimmed by 8 bases and the J gene end by 5 bases; junction bases not matched to a gene: 10. CDR3 length equals 15 residues. The CDR3 spells CASNTGQGITGELFF. Written as DNA, the CDR3 is TGCGCCAGTAATACGGGACAGGGTATAACCGGGGAGCTGTTTTTT. Full variable domain (missing parts from reference TRBV5-1 and TRBJ2-2): KAGVTQTPRYLIKTRGQQVTLSCSPISGHRSVSWYQQTPGQGLQFLFEYFSETQRNKGNFPGRFSGRQFSNSRSEMNVSTLELGDSALYLCASNTGQGITGELFFGEGSRLTVL.

This clone was counted only a few times. V and J are TRBV28 and TRBJ2-7; TRBD1 agrees at 7 bases. Germline CDR1 reads MDHEN; CDR2 reads SYDVKM. J was trimmed by 6 bases and V by 1 base; bases with no gene match: 9. The CDR3 is 15 amino acids. Written as DNA, the CDR3 is TGTGCCAGCAGTTTATCCCACCCGACAGGGCCCGAGCAGTACTTC. It specifies CASSLSHPTGPEQYF.

The CDR3 bases are TGCGCCAGCAGCCAAGACAGTCCCGGGTACACTGAAGCTTTCTTT. It translates to CASSQDSPGYTEAFF. This rearrangement joins TRBV4-1 to TRBJ1-1; D not certain. The CDR3 covers 15 residues. Germline V gives CDR1 MGHRA, CDR2 YSYEKL. Trimming took 0 bases from V and 3 from J, leaving 11 bases between them.

The rearrangement links TRBV4-3 to TRBJ2-1, with 13 bases fitting TRBD2. The CDR3 loop spans 18 amino acids. CDR1 and CDR2 (germline): LGHNA, YSLEER. The V segment lost 3 bases and the J segment 7 bases; nucleotides outside the gene matches: 12. CDR3: CASSQWEPRTSGSNEQFF. As DNA, the CDR3 is TGCGCCAGCAGCCAGTGGGAACCACGGACTAGCGGGAGTAATGAGCAGTTCTTC.